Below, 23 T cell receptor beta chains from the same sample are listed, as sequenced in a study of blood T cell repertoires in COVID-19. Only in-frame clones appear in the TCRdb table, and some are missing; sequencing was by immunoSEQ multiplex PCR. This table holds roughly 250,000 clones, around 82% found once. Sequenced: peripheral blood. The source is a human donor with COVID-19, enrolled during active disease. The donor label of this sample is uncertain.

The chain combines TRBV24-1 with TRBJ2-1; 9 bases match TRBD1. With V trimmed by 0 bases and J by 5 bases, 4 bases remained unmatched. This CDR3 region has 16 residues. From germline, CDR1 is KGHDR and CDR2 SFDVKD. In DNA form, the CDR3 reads TGTGCCACCAGTGATTTGTCACGGGACAGGGACAATGAGCAGTTCTTC. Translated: CATSDLSRDRDNEQFF.

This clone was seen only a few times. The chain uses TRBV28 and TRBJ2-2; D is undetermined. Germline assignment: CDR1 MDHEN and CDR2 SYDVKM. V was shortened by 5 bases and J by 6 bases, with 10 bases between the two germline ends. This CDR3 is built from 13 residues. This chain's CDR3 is CASSEWQAGELFF. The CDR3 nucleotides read TGTGCCAGCAGTGAATGGCAGGCCGGGGAGCTGTTTTTT.

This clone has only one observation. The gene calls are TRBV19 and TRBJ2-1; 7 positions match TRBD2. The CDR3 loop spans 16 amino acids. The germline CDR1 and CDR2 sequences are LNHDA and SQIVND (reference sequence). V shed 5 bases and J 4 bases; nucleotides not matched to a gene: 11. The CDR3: CASSLRVGGGYNEQFF. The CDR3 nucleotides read TGTGCCAGTAGTCTCCGTGTGGGGGGGGGATACAATGAGCAGTTCTTC.

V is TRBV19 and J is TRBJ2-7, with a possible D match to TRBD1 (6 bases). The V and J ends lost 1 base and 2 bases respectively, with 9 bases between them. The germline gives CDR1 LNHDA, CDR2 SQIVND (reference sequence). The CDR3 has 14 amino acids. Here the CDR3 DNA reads TGTGCCAGTAGTATAGCGGACAGACCCTACGAGCAGTACTTC. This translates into CASSIADRPYEQYF.

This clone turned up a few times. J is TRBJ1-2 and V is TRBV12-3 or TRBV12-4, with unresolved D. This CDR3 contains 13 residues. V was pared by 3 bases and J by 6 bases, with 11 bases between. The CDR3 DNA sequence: TGTGCCAGCAGTTTTCACCGGGATGATGGCTACACCTTC. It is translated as CASSFHRDDGYTF.

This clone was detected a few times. CDR3 sequence reads: CASSKGGYRDHGYTF. For the CDR3, the DNA is TGTGCCAGCAGTAAAGGAGGGTATCGTGACCATGGCTACACCTTC. This chain connects TRBV7-9 to TRBJ1-2, with no clear D. The CDR3 consists of 15 residues. Per germline, CDR1 SEHNR and CDR2 FQNEAQ (reference sequence). V gave up 6 bases and J gave up 6 bases, with 20 bases separating them.

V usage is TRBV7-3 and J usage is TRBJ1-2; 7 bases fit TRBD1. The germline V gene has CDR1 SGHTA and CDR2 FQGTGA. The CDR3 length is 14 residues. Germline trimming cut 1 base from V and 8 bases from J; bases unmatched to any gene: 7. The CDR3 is CASSLNQGVGGYTF. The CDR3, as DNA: TGTGCCAGCAGCTTAAATCAGGGGGTTGGGGGCTACACCTTC.

The CDR3 region is CASTQSPTGQGIYGYTF. The CDR3 DNA reads TGTGCCAGCACTCAGAGCCCTACAGGCCAAGGGATTTATGGCTACACCTTC. This chain joins TRBV27 and TRBJ1-2; a weak D match, TRBD1 (5 bases). Trimming took off 7 bases at V and 5 bases at J, with 26 bases between the two ends. CDR1 MNHEY and CDR2 SMNVEV come from the germline V gene (reference sequence). The CDR3 loop spans 17 amino acids.

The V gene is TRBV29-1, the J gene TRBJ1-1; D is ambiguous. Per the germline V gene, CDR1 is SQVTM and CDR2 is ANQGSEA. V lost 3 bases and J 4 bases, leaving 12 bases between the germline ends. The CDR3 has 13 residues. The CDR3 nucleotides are TGCAGCGTTGATTCCGGGGTTGGCACTGAAGCTTTCTTT. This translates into CSVDSGVGTEAFF. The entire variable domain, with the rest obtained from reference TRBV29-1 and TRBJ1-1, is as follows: SAVISQKPSRDICQRGTSLTIQCQVDSQVTMMFWYRQQPGQSLTLIATANQGSEATYESGFVIDKFPISRPNLTFSTLTVSNMSPEDSSIYLCSVDSGVGTEAFFGQGTRLTVV.

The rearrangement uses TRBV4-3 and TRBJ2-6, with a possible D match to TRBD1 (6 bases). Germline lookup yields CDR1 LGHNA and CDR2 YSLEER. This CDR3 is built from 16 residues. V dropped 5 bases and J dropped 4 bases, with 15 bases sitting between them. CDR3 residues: CASSDRYLTGANVLTF. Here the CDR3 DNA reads TGCGCCAGCAGCGACAGGTACCTGACGGGGGCCAACGTCCTGACTTTC.

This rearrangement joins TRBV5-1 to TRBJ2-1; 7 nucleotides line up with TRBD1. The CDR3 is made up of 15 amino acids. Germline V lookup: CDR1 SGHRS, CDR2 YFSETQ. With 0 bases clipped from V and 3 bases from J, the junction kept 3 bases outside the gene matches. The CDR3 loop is CASSLEGAVYNEQFF. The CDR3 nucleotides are TGCGCCAGCAGCTTGGAGGGGGCTGTCTACAATGAGCAGTTCTTC.

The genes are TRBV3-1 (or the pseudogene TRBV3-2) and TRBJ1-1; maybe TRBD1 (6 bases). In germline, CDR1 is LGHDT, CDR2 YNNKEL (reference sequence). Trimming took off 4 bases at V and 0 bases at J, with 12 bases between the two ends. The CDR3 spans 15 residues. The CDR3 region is CASSPHRDMNTEAFF. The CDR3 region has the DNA TGTGCCAGCAGCCCTCACAGGGACATGAACACTGAAGCTTTCTTT.

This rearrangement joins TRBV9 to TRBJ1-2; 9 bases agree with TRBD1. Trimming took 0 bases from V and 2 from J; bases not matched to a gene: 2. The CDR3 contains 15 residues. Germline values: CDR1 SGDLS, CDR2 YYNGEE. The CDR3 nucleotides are TGTGCCAGCAGCGTAGTGGGGACAGGGAACTATGGCTACACCTTC. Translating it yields CASSVVGTGNYGYTF. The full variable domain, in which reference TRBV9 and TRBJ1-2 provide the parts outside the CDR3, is DSGVTQTPKHLITATGQRVTLRCSPRSGDLSVYWYQQSLDQGLQFLIQYYNGEERAKGNILERFSAQQFPDLHSELNLSSLELGDSALYFCASSVVGTGNYGYTFGSGTRLTVV.

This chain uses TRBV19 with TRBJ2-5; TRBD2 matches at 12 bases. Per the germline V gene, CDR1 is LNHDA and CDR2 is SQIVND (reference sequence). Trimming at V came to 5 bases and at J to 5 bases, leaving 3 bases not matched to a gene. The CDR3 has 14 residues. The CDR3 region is CASSLAGGPETQYF. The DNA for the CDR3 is TGTGCCAGTAGTCTAGCGGGAGGGCCGGAGACCCAGTACTTC.

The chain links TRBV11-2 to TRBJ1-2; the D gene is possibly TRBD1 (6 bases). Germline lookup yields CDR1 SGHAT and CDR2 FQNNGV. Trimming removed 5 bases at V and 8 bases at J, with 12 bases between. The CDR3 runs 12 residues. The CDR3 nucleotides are TGTGCCAGCAGCCACAGGGAAGGCGGCTACACCTTC. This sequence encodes CASSHREGGYTF.

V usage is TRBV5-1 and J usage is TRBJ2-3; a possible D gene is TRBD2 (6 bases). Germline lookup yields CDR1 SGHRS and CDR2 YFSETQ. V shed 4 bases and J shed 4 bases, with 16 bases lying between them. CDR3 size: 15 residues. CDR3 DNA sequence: TGCGCCAGCAGCGAATGGGACTCTAAGGCAGATACGCAGTATTTT. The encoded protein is CASSEWDSKADTQYF.

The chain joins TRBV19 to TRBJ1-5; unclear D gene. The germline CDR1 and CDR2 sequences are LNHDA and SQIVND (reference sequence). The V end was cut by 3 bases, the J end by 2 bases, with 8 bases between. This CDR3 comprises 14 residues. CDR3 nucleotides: TGTGCCAGTAGTATTCGGCGGGGCAATCAGCCCCAGCATTTT. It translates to CASSIRRGNQPQHF.

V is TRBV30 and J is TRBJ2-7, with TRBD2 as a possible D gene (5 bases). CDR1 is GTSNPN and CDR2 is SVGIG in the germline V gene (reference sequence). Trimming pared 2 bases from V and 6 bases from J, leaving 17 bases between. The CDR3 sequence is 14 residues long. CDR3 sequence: CAWSPRGADGEQYF. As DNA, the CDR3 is TGTGCCTGGAGTCCCCGGGGTGCAGATGGCGAGCAGTACTTC.

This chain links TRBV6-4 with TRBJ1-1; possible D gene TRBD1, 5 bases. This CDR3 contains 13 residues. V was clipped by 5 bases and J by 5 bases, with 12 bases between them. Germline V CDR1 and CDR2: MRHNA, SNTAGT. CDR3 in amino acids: CASSRDGRTEAFF. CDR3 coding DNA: TGTGCCAGCAGTCGGGACGGGAGGACTGAAGCTTTCTTT.

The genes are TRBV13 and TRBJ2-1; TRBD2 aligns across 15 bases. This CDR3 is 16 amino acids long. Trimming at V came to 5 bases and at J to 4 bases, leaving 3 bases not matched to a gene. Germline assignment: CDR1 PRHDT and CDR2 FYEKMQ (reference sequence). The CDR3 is CASSRTSGRGYNEQFF. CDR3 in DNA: TGTGCCAGCAGCCGGACTAGCGGGAGGGGGTACAATGAGCAGTTCTTC.

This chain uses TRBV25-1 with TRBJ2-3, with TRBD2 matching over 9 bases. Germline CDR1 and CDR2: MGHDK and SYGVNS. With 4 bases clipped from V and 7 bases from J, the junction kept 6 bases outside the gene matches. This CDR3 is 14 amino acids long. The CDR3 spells CASSVAGGKNTQYF. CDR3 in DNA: TGTGCCAGCAGTGTGGCGGGAGGGAAAAATACGCAGTATTTT.

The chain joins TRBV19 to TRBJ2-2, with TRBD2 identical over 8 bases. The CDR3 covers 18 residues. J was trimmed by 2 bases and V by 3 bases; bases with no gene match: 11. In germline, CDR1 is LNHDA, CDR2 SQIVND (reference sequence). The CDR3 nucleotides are TGTGCCAGTAGTATTCCTCCAGCGGGAGCCGGTAACACCGGGGAGCTGTTTTTT. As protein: CASSIPPAGAGNTGELFF.

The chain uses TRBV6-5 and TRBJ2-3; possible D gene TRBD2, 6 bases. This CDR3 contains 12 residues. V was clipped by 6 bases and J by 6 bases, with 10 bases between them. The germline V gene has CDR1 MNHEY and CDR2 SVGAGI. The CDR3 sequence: CASSRGVDTQYF. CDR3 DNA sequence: TGTGCCAGCAGCCGCGGGGTGGATACGCAGTATTTT.